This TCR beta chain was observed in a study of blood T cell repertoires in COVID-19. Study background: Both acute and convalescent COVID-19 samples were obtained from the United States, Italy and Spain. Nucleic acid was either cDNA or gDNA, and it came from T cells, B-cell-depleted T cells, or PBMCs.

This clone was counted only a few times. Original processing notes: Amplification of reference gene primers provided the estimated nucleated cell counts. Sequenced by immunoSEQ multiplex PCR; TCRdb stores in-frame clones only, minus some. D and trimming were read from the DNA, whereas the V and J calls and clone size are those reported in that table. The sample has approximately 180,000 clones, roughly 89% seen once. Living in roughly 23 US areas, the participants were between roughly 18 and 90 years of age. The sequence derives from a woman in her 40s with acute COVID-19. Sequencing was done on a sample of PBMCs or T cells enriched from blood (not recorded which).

CDR3: CASSLTGTGIGNTEAFF. CDR3 in DNA: TGCGCCAGCAGCTTAACCGGGACAGGGATTGGGAACACTGAAGCTTTCTTT. The chain couples TRBV5-1 to TRBJ1-1; TRBD1 agrees at 9 bases. J gave up 1 base and V 2 bases, and 9 bases lay outside the gene matches. CDR1 SGHRS and CDR2 YFSETQ come from the germline V gene. There are 17 residues in the CDR3.